This TCR beta chain was sequenced for a study of T cells after yellow fever vaccination. Study outcomes and limitations: Peaking faster, on day 5 versus 15, the secondary response was nonetheless weaker. Post-booster samples contained most primary-vaccination clones (just under 98% CD4, 70% to 90% CD8).

Each CDR3 protein gets one entry after TCRdb re-called the 5' RACE reads with MiXCR. Of about 310,000 distinct CDR3 sequences in the sample, roughly 3.5% are singletons; the top ten hold 20% to 30%. The V end lost 1 base, the J end lost 3 bases, and 5 bases lay between the germline ends. The length of the CDR3 is 12 residues. Germline V gene lookup returns CDR1 SGDLS and CDR2 YYNGEE. In regard to this clonotype: Its antigen is undetermined.

V usage is TRBV9 and J usage is TRBJ2-7, with unresolved D. Specimen: PBMCs, collected on the day of the yellow fever booster vaccination. The clonotype comes from a man younger than 30 who received the YFV17D yellow fever vaccine. In nucleotides, the CDR3 is TGTGCCAGCAGCGTAAACAGCTACGAGCAGTACTTC. It specifies CASSVNSYEQYF.